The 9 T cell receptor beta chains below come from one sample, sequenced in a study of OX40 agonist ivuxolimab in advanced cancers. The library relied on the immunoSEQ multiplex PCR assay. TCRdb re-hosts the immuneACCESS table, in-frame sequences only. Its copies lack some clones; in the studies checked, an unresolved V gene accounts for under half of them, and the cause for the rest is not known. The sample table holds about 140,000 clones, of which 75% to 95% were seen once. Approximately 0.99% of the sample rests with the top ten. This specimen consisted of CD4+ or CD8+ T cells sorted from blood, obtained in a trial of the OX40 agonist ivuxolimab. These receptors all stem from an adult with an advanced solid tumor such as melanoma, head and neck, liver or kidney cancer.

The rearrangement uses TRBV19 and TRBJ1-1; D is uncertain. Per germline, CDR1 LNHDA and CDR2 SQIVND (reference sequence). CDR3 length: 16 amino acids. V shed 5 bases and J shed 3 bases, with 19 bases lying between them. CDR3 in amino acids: CASSPRTPRADTEAFF. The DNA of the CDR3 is TGTGCCAGTAGTCCTCGGACCCCCCGCGCGGACACTGAAGCTTTCTTT.

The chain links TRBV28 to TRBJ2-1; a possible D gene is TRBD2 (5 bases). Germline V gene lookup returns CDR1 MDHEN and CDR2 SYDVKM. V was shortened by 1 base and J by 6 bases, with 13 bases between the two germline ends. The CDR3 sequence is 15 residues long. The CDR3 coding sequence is TGTGCCAGCAGTTTATTGCAGCCGGGGTCCAATGAGCAGTTCTTC. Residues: CASSLLQPGSNEQFF.

CDR3 loop: CASRGGKPQHF. In nucleotides, the CDR3 is TGTGCCAGCAGGGGAGGGAAGCCCCAGCATTTT. This chain links TRBV28 with TRBJ1-5; no firm D call. The V gene's germline CDR1 is MDHEN and CDR2 SYDVKM. Trimming removed 6 bases from V and 8 bases from J, with 8 bases in between. CDR3 length: 11 residues.

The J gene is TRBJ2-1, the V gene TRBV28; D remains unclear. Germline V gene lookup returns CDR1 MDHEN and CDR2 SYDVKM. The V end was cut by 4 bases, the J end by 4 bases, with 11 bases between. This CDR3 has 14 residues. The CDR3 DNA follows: TGTGCCAGCAGTTCTGCGACCCTATACAATGAGCAGTTCTTC. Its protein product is CASSSATLYNEQFF.

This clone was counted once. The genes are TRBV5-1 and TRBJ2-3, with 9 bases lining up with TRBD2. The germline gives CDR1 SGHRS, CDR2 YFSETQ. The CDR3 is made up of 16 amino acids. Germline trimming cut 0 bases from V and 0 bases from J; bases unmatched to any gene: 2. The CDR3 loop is CASSLGAGGSTDTQYF. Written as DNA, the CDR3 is TGCGCCAGCAGCTTGGGGGCGGGAGGGAGCACAGATACGCAGTATTTT. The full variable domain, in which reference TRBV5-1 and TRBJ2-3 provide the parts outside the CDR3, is KAGVTQTPRYLIKTRGQQVTLSCSPISGHRSVSWYQQTPGQGLQFLFEYFSETQRNKGNFPGRFSGRQFSNSRSEMNVSTLELGDSALYLCASSLGAGGSTDTQYFGPGTRLTVL.

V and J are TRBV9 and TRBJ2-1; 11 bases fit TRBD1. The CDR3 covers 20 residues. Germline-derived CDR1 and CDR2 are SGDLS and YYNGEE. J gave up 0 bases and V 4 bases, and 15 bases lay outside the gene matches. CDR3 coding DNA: TGTGCCAGCAGCTCCACAGCCCCGGGACAGGGGGAATCCTCCTACAATGAGCAGTTCTTC. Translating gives CASSSTAPGQGESSYNEQFF.

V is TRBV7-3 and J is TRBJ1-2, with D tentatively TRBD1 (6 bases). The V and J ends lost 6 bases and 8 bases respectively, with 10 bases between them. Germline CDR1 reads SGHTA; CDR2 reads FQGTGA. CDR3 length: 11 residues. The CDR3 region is CASSRDIGYTF. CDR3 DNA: TGTGCCAGCAGTCGGGACATCGGCTACACCTTC.

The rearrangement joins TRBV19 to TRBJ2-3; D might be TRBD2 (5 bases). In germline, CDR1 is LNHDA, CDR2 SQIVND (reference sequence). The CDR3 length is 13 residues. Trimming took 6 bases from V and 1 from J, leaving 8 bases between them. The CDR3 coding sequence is TGTGCCAGTAGGACACTAGGCACAGATACGCAGTATTTT. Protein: CASRTLGTDTQYF.

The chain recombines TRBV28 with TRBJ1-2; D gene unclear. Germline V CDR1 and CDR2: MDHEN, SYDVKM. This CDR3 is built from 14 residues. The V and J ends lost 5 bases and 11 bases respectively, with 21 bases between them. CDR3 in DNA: TGTGCCAGCAGTCCCCCGGGGAAGGTCGCGAGGTACACCTTC. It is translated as CASSPPGKVARYTF.